One sample yielded the 22 T cell receptor beta chains listed below, sequenced in a study of blood T cell repertoires in COVID-19. Using immunoSEQ multiplex PCR, the repertoire was profiled, and TCRdb retains in-frame clones only, with some absent. The table has about 90,000 clones, approximately 91% seen once. The sequenced material came from peripheral blood. All receptors derive from a human donor with active COVID-19. The donor label of this sample is uncertain.

The J gene is TRBJ2-2, the V gene TRBV7-2; perhaps TRBD2 as D (7 bases). Germline assignment: CDR1 SGHTA and CDR2 FQGNSA. The CDR3 is 16 residues long. Trimming cost V 0 bases and J 2 bases, with 10 bases left between them. The CDR3 bases are TGTGCCAGCAGCTTAGCCCGGGGGGCTAACACCGGGGAGCTGTTTTTT. Encoded protein: CASSLARGANTGELFF.

The rearrangement links TRBV7-6 to TRBJ2-1; 13 nucleotides agree with TRBD2. This CDR3 region has 18 residues. Trimming took 2 bases from V and 0 from J; bases not matched to a gene: 4. The germline V gene encodes CDR1 SGHVS and CDR2 FNYEAQ. The DNA for the CDR3 is TGTGCCAGCAGCTTACGACTAGCGGGGGGAAGCTCCTACAATGAGCAGTTCTTC. This encodes CASSLRLAGGSSYNEQFF. Full variable domain (missing parts from reference TRBV7-6 and TRBJ2-1): GAGVSQSPRYKVTKRGQDVALRCDPISGHVSLYWYRQALGQGPEFLTYFNYEAQQDKSGLPNDRFSAERPEGSISTLTIQRTEQRDSAMYRCASSLRLAGGSSYNEQFFGPGTRLTVL.

The chain is built from TRBV10-1 and TRBJ2-5, with TRBD1 matching 8 bases. This CDR3 is built from 13 residues. The V segment lost 8 bases and the J segment 9 bases; nucleotides outside the gene matches: 11. CDR1 is WNHNN and CDR2 is SYGVQD in the germline V gene (reference sequence). CDR3 sequence (DNA): TGCGCCAGCGGACAGGGCGCCAATGCGGCCCAGTACTTC. The encoded protein is CASGQGANAAQYF.

The V and J genes are TRBV9 and TRBJ1-2, with D possibly being TRBD1 (5 bases). V was cut by 0 bases and J by 8 bases, with 11 bases left in between. The germline V gene has CDR1 SGDLS and CDR2 YYNGEE. The CDR3 extends over 13 amino acids. The CDR3 loop reads CASSVDGGSGYTF. The CDR3 nucleotides are TGTGCCAGCAGCGTAGATGGGGGGAGCGGCTACACCTTC.

The V gene is TRBV5-5, the J gene TRBJ2-7; a weak D match, TRBD1 (6 bases). Trimming took 0 bases from V and 2 from J, leaving 15 bases between them. CDR3 length: 16 amino acids. Germline values: CDR1 SGHKS, CDR2 YYEKEE (reference sequence). The CDR3 protein is CASSLGIGQRTYEQYF. DNA of the CDR3: TGTGCCAGCAGCTTGGGGATTGGACAGCGCACCTACGAGCAGTACTTC.

The chain recombines TRBV24-1 with TRBJ2-7, with D perhaps matching TRBD1 (6 bases). The V gene lost 9 bases and the J gene lost 2 bases, with 7 bases spanning the gap. The germline CDR1 and CDR2 sequences are KGHDR and SFDVKD. The CDR3 is made up of 11 amino acids. Written as DNA, the CDR3 is TGTGCCACCGGGACACCCTACGAGCAGTACTTC. Residues: CATGTPYEQYF.

CDR3 in amino acids: CATSDFGLSYTF. DNA of the CDR3: TGTGCCACCAGTGATTTTGGCCTCAGCTACACCTTC. The chain is built from TRBV24-1 and TRBJ1-2, with unresolved D. The V gene's germline CDR1 is KGHDR and CDR2 SFDVKD. V lost 1 base and J 9 bases, leaving 8 bases between the germline ends. CDR3 length: 12 amino acids.

This chain connects TRBV5-8 to TRBJ2-5; perhaps TRBD1 as D (6 bases). Germline values: CDR1 SGHTS, CDR2 YDEGEE. The CDR3 loop spans 13 amino acids. Trimming took off 4 bases at V and 5 bases at J, with 12 bases between the two ends. The CDR3 region has the DNA TGTGCCAGCAGCCCGCAGGGGCGGGAGACCCAGTACTTC. Protein sequence: CASSPQGRETQYF.

This chain connects TRBV24-1 to TRBJ2-2; D may be TRBD2 (6 bases). The CDR3 consists of 16 residues. Trimming took 4 bases from V and 4 from J, leaving 15 bases between them. Germline CDR1 and CDR2: KGHDR and SFDVKD. Here the CDR3 reads CATSDPMGLTTGELFF. As DNA, the CDR3 is TGTGCCACCAGTGACCCCATGGGACTGACCACCGGGGAGCTGTTTTTT.

This chain connects TRBV5-1 to TRBJ1-5; 12 nucleotides match TRBD1. This CDR3 spans 15 amino acids. V lost 4 bases to trimming and J lost 6 bases; unmatched junction nucleotides: 5. Germline CDR1 SGHRS, CDR2 YFSETQ. The CDR3, as DNA: TGCGCCAGCAGCGCGGGACAGGGGGCTGGTCAGCCCCAGCATTTT. Amino acids: CASSAGQGAGQPQHF. The variable domain in full, completed from reference TRBV5-1 and TRBJ1-5, reads KAGVTQTPRYLIKTRGQQVTLSCSPISGHRSVSWYQQTPGQGLQFLFEYFSETQRNKGNFPGRFSGRQFSNSRSEMNVSTLELGDSALYLCASSAGQGAGQPQHFGDGTRLSIL.

This chain connects TRBV2 to TRBJ1-1; 8 nucleotides agree with TRBD1. CDR3 size: 15 residues. CDR1 is SNHLY and CDR2 is FYNNEI in the germline V gene. V lost 7 bases, J lost 0 bases, and 7 bases stayed unmatched. The CDR3 sequence: CASKGRGPMNTEAFF. In DNA, the CDR3 is TGTGCCAGCAAAGGCAGGGGGCCAATGAACACTGAAGCTTTCTTT. The complete variable domain, with remaining parts taken from reference TRBV2 and TRBJ1-1, reads EPEVTQTPSHQVTQMGQEVILRCVPISNHLYFYWYRQILGQKVEFLVSFYNNEISEKSEIFDDQFSVERPDGSNFTLKIRSTKLEDSAMYFCASKGRGPMNTEAFFGQGTRLTVV.

The chain recombines TRBV9 with TRBJ2-1, with TRBD2 matching over 13 bases. The CDR3 spans 15 residues. Losses at the gene ends were 2 bases for V and 9 bases for J; bases not matched to a gene: 5. Germline-derived CDR1 and CDR2 are SGDLS and YYNGEE. The CDR3 spells CASSVTSGGAREQFF. In DNA, the CDR3 is TGTGCCAGCAGCGTTACTAGCGGGGGGGCCCGTGAGCAGTTCTTC.

The chain has TRBV10-3 and TRBJ2-5; D remains unclear. Germline V CDR1 and CDR2: ENHRY, SYGVKD. Trimming shortened V by 10 bases and J by 1 base, and 4 bases separated the two germline ends. The CDR3 is 10 amino acids. The CDR3 sequence is CATRQETQYF. The DNA for the CDR3 is TGTGCCACTCGCCAAGAGACCCAGTACTTC.

This rearrangement joins TRBV6-2 or TRBV6-3 to TRBJ2-3; maybe TRBD1 (6 bases). Trimming pared 0 bases from V and 4 bases from J, leaving 17 bases between. The CDR3 contains 17 residues. Germline V CDR1 and CDR2: MNHEY, SVGEGT. Here the CDR3 reads CASSYSTGQPWADTQYF. The CDR3 region has the DNA TGTGCCAGCAGTTACTCGACCGGACAGCCCTGGGCAGATACGCAGTATTTT.

The genes are TRBV7-3 and TRBJ2-3; D unclear. V gave up 2 bases and J gave up 0 bases, with 6 bases separating them. CDR1 is SGHTA, CDR2 FQGTGA, per germline. The CDR3 is made up of 14 amino acids. The CDR3 bases are TGTGCCAGCAGCTTATCGGTTAGCACAGATACGCAGTATTTT. This gives the protein CASSLSVSTDTQYF.

The rearrangement joins TRBV2 to TRBJ2-3; 7 bases agree with TRBD2. V shed 2 bases, J shed 3 bases, and the junction held 5 bases outside the gene matches. CDR3 length: 15 residues. Germline CDR1 reads SNHLY; CDR2 reads FYNNEI. CDR3 nucleotide sequence: TGTGCCAGCAGTGAATTTCGACTAGCAACAGATACGCAGTATTTT. Its translation is CASSEFRLATDTQYF.

The V call is TRBV5-1, the J call TRBJ2-2, with TRBD2 identical over 11 bases. Losses at the gene ends were 0 bases for V and 5 bases for J; bases not matched to a gene: 6. Per the germline V gene, CDR1 is SGHRS and CDR2 is YFSETQ. This CDR3 is built from 17 residues. CDR3 region: CASSLELAGARTGELFF. CDR3 in DNA: TGCGCCAGCAGCTTGGAACTAGCGGGGGCCCGAACCGGGGAGCTGTTTTTT.

V gene TRBV11-2 combines with J gene TRBJ2-7, with D tentatively TRBD2 (6 bases). V lost 5 bases and J lost 0, with 14 bases in between. The CDR3 runs 15 residues. CDR1 and CDR2 from the germline V gene are SGHAT and FQNNGV. The CDR3 is CASSRAGFSSYEQYF. The CDR3 DNA reads TGTGCCAGCAGCCGGGCGGGGTTCTCCTCCTACGAGCAGTACTTC. The full variable domain, rest sourced from reference TRBV11-2 and TRBJ2-7, is EAGVAQSPRYKIIEKRQSVAFWCNPISGHATLYWYQQILGQGPKLLIQFQNNGVVDDSQLPKDRFSAERLKGVDSTLKIQPAKLEDSAVYLCASSRAGFSSYEQYFGPGTRLTVT.

In this sample, this clone turned up a few times. The sample carries other DNA sequences with the same CDR3. The V gene is TRBV6-2 or TRBV6-3, the J gene TRBJ2-1; 11 bases are shared with TRBD2. Trimming took 2 bases from V and 7 from J; bases not matched to a gene: 4. The germline V gene encodes CDR1 MNHEY and CDR2 SVGEGT. The CDR3 length is 15 residues. In nucleotides, the CDR3 is TGTGCCAGCAGTTACCGACTAGCGGGGCTAAATGAGCAGTTCTTC. Its protein product is CASSYRLAGLNEQFF.

This sequence joins TRBV6-5 and TRBJ2-5; D possibly corresponds to TRBD1 (6 bases). The V and J ends lost 6 bases and 5 bases respectively, with 13 bases between them. The CDR3 runs 13 residues. CDR1 is MNHEY and CDR2 is SVGAGI in the germline V gene. The CDR3 region is CASRPRGAETQYF. The CDR3 DNA follows: TGTGCCAGCAGGCCCAGGGGCGCCGAGACCCAGTACTTC.

CDR3 region: CASSVNRVYYTF. The CDR3 DNA is TGTGCCAGCAGTGTAAACAGGGTATACTACACCTTC. J is TRBJ1-2 and V is TRBV2; D perhaps matches TRBD1 (6 bases). The V gene lost 4 bases and the J gene lost 10 bases, with 13 bases spanning the gap. The CDR3 runs 12 residues. Germline V gene data show CDR1 as SNHLY and CDR2 as FYNNEI. The whole variable domain, filled in from reference TRBV2 and TRBJ1-2, reads EPEVTQTPSHQVTQMGQEVILRCVPISNHLYFYWYRQILGQKVEFLVSFYNNEISEKSEIFDDQFSVERPDGSNFTLKIRSTKLEDSAMYFCASSVNRVYYTFGSGTRLTVV.

J is TRBJ2-3 and V is TRBV19; 7 bases agree with TRBD2. This CDR3 contains 14 residues. The germline gives CDR1 LNHDA, CDR2 SQIVND (reference sequence). V shed 8 bases and J 2 bases; nucleotides not matched to a gene: 7. This CDR3 is CASRPSGVTDTQYF. The DNA for the CDR3 is TGTGCCAGTCGTCCGAGCGGGGTCACAGATACGCAGTATTTT.